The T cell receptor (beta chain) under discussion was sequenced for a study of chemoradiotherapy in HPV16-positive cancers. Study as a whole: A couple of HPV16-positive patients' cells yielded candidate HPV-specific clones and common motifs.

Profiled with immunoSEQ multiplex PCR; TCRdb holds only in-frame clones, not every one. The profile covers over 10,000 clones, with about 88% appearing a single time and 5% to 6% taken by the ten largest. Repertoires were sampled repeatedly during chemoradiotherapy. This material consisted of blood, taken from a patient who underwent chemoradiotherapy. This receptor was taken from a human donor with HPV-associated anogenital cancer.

The CDR3 nucleotides read TGTGCCAGCAGTTCCAGACAGGGGGGCCTCCAAGAGACCCAGTACTTC. This sequence encodes CASSSRQGGLQETQYF. The genes are TRBV27 and TRBJ2-5, with 9 bases matching TRBD1. V was clipped by 4 bases and J by 1 base; unmatched bases: 7. The length of the CDR3 is 16 residues. CDR1 and CDR2 (germline): MNHEY, SMNVEV (reference sequence).